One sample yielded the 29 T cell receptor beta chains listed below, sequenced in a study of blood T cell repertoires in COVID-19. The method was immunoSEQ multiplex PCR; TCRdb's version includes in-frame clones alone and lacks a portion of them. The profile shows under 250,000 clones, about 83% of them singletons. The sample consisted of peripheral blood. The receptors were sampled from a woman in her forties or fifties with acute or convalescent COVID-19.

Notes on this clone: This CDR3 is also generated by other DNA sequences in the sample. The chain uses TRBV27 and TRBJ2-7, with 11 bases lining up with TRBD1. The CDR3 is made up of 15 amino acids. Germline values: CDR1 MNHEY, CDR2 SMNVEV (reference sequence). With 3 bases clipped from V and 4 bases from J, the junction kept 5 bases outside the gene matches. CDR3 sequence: CASSLGTGGYYEQYF. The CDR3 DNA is TGTGCCAGCAGTTTGGGGACAGGGGGTTATTACGAGCAGTACTTC.

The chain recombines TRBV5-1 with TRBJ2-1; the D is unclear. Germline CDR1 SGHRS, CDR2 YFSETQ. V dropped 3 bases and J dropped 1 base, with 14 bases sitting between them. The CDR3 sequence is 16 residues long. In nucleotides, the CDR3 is TGCGCCAGCAGCTCAATACCAGGAAAATCCTACAATGAGCAGTTCTTC. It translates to CASSSIPGKSYNEQFF.

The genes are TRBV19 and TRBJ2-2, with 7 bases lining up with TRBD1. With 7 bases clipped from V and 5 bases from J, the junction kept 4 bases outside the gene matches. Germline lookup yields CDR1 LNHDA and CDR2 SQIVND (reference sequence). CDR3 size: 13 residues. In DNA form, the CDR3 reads TGTGCCAGTACTCGACAGGGTACCGGGGAGCTGTTTTTT. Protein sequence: CASTRQGTGELFF.

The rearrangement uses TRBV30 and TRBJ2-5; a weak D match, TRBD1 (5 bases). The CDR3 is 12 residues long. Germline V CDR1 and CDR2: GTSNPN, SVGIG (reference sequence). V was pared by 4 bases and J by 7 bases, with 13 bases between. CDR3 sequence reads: CAWNPRVGTQYF. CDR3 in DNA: TGTGCCTGGAACCCCAGGGTGGGGACCCAGTACTTC.

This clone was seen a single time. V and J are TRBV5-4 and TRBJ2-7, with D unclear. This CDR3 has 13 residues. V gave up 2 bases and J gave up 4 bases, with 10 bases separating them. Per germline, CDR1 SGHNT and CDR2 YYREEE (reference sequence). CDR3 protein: CASSFGLRYEQYF. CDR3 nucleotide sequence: TGTGCCAGCAGCTTTGGTCTGCGGTACGAGCAGTACTTC.

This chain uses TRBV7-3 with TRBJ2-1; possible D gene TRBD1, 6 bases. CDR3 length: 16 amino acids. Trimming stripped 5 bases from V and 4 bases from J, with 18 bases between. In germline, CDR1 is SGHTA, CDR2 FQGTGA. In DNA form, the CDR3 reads TGTGCCAGCAGCCCCTACGGACAGACCCCGTACAATGAGCAGTTCTTC. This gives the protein CASSPYGQTPYNEQFF.

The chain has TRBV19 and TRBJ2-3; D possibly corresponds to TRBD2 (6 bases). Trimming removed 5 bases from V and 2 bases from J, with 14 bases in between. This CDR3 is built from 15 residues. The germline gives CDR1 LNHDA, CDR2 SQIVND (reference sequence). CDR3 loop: CASSDSGEVTDTQYF. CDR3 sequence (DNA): TGTGCCAGTAGTGATAGCGGTGAAGTCACAGATACGCAGTATTTT.

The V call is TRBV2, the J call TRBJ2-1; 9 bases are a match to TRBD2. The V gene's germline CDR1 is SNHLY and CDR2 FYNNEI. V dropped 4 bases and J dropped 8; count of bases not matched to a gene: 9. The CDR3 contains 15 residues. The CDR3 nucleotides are TGTGCCAGCAGTGTAACGCGGGAGGGTGGCTATGAGCAGTTCTTC. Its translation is CASSVTREGGYEQFF.

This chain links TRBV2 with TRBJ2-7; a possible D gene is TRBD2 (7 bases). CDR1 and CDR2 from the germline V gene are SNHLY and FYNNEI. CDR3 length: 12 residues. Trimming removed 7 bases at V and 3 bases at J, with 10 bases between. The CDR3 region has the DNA TGTGCCAGCAATAGGGGGGGCTACGAGCAGTACTTC. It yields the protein CASNRGGYEQYF.

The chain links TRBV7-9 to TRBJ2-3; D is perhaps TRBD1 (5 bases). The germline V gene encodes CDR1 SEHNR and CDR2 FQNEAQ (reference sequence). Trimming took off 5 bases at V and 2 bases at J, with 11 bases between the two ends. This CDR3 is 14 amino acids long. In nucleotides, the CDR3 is TGTGCCAGCAGCCAGGGTCCCTCCACAGATACGCAGTATTTT. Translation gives CASSQGPSTDTQYF.

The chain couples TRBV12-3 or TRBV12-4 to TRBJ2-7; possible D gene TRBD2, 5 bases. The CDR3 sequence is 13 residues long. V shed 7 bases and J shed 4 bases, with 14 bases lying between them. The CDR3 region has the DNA TGTGCCAGCAATGTGGCGGGCGTGTACGAGCAGTACTTC. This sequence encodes CASNVAGVYEQYF.

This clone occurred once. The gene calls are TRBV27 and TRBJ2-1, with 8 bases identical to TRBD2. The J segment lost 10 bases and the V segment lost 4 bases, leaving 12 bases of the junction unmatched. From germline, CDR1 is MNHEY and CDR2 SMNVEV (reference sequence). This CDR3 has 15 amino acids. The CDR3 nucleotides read TGTGCCAGCAGTTACCTCCGGGAGGGCCCCCAAGAGCAGTTCTTC. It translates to CASSYLREGPQEQFF.

The CDR3 sequence is CASRRGPQETQYF. The CDR3 bases are TGTGCCAGCAGGAGAGGGCCCCAAGAGACCCAGTACTTC. The chain couples TRBV5-4 to TRBJ2-5, with D possibly matching TRBD2 (5 bases). The CDR3 is 13 amino acids. Trimming removed 5 bases from V and 1 base from J, with 9 bases in between. CDR1 SGHNT and CDR2 YYREEE come from the germline V gene (reference sequence).

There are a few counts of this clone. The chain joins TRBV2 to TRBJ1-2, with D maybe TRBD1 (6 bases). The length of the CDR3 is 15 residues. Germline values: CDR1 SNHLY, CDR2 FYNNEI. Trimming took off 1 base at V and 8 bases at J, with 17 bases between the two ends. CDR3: CASSEDLGGVNGYTF. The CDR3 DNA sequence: TGTGCCAGCAGTGAAGACTTAGGGGGGGTGAACGGCTACACCTTC.

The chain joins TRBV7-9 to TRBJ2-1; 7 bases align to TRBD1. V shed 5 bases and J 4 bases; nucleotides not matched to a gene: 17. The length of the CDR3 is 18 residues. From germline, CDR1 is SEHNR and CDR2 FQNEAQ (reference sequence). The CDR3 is CASSLNDRQGSLYNEQFF. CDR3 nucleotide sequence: TGTGCCAGCAGCCTAAACGACCGACAGGGCTCTCTGTACAATGAGCAGTTCTTC.

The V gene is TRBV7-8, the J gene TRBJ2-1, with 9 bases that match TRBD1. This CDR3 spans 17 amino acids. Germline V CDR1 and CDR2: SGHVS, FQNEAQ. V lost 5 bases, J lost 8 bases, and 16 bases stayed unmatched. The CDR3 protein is CASSPSLGHRGRHEQFF. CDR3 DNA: TGTGCCAGCAGCCCAAGCCTGGGGCACAGGGGGCGTCATGAGCAGTTCTTC.

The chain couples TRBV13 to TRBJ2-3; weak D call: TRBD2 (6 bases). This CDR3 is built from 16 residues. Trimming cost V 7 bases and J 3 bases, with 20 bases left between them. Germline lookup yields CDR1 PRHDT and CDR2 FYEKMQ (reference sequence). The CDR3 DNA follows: TGTGCCAGCACCCGTCGGTTGGCTAGCGTAACAGATACGCAGTATTTT. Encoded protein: CASTRRLASVTDTQYF.

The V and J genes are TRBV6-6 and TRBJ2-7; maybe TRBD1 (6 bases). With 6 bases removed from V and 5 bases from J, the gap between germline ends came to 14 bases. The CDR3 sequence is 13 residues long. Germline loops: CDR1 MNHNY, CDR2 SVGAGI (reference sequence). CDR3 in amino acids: CASRDSSNDEQYF. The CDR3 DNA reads TGTGCCAGCAGGGACAGCTCTAACGACGAGCAGTACTTC.

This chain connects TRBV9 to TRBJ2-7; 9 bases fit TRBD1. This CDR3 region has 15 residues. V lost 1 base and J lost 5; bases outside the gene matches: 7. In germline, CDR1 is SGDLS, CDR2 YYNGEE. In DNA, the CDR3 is TGTGCCAGCAGCGTAAGTGGGACAGGGTTCGACGAGCAGTACTTC. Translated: CASSVSGTGFDEQYF.

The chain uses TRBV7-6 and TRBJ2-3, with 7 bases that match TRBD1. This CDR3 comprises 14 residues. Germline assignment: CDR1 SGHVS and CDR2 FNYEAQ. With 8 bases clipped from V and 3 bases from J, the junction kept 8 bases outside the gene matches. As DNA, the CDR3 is TGTGCCAGCTCCCGAGGGGGCGGTACAGATACGCAGTATTTT. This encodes CASSRGGGTDTQYF.

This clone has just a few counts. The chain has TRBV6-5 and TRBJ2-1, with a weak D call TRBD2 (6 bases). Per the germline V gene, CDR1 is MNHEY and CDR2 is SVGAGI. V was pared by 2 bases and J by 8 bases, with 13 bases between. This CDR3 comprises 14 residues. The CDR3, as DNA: TGTGCCAGCAGTTACGTTGCGGGATTGGATGAGCAGTTCTTC. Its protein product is CASSYVAGLDEQFF.

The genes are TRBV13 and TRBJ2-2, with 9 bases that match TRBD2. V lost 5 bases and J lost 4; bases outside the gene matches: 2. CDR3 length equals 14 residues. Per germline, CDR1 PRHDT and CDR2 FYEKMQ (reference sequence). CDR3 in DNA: TGTGCCAGCAGCCTGACTAGCGGCACCGGGGAGCTGTTTTTT. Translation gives CASSLTSGTGELFF.

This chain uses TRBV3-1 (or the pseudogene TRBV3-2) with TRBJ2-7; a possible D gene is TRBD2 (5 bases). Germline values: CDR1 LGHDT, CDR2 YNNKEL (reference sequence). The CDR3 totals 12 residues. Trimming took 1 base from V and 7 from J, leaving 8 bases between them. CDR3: CASSQVIAEQYF. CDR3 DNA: TGTGCCAGCAGCCAAGTGATAGCGGAGCAGTACTTC.

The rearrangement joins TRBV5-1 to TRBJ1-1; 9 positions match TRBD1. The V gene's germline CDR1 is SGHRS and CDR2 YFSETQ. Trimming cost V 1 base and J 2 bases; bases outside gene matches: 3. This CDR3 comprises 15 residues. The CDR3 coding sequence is TGCGCCAGCAGCTTGAGGGGACAGGGAAACACTGAAGCTTTCTTT. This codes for CASSLRGQGNTEAFF.

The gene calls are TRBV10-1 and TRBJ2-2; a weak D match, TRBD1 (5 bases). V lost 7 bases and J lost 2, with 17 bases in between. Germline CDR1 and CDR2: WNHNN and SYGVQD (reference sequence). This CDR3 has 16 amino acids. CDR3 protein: CASKESQGPNTGELFF. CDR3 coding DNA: TGCGCCAGCAAAGAATCGCAGGGCCCAAACACCGGGGAGCTGTTTTTT.

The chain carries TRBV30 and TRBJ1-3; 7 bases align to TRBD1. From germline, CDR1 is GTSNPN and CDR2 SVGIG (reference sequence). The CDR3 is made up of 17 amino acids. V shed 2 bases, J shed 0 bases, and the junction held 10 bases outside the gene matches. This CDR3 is CAWSPWTGYISGNTIYF. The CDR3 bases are TGTGCCTGGAGTCCTTGGACAGGATATATCTCTGGAAACACCATATATTTT.

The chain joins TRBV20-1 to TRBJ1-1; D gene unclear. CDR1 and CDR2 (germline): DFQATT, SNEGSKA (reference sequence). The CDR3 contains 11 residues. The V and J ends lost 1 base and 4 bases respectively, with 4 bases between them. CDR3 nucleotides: TGCAGTGCTAGAGGGCCCACTGAAGCTTTCTTT. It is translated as CSARGPTEAFF.

DNA for the CDR3: TGTGCCAGCAGCTCCTCGGCAGGGGTAGCCAACGTCCTGACTTTC. Translated, it gives CASSSSAGVANVLTF. V is TRBV28 and J is TRBJ2-6; D is possibly TRBD1 (6 bases). The CDR3 totals 15 residues. V lost 6 bases and J 7 bases, leaving 16 bases between the germline ends. CDR1 and CDR2 from the germline V gene are MDHEN and SYDVKM. Looking up the rest from reference TRBV28 and TRBJ2-6 gives the full variable domain: DVKVTQSSRYLVKRTGEKVFLECVQDMDHENMFWYRQDPGLGLRLIYFSYDVKMKEKGDIPEGYSVSREKKERFSLILESASTNQTSMYLCASSSSAGVANVLTFGAGSRLTVL.

CDR3 loop: CASSPISGRTSEQYF. CDR3 bases: TGTGCCAGCAGCCCAATCAGCGGGAGAACCTCCGAGCAGTACTTC. The rearrangement links TRBV4-2 to TRBJ2-7, with 8 bases lining up with TRBD2. V was clipped by 4 bases and J by 6 bases; unmatched bases: 11. Germline assignment: CDR1 LGHNA and CDR2 YNFKEQ. CDR3 length: 15 residues.